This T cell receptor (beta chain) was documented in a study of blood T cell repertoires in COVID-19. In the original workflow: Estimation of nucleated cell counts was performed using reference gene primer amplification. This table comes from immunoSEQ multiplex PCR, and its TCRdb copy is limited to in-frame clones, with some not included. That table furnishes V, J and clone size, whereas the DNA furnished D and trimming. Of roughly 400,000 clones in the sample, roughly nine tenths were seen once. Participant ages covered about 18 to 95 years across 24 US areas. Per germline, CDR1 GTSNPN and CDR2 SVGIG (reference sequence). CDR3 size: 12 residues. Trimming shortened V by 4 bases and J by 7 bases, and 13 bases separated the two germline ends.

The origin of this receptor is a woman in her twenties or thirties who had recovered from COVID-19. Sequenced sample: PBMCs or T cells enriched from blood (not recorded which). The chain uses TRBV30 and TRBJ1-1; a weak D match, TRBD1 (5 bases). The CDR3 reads CAWTFMGHEAFF. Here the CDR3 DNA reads TGTGCCTGGACCTTCATGGGGCATGAAGCTTTCTTT. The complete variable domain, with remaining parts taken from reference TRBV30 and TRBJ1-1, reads SQTIHQWPATLVQPVGSPLSLECTVEGTSNPNLYWYRQAAGRGLQLLFYSVGIGQISSEVPQNLSASRPQDRQFILSSKKLLLSDSGFYLCAWTFMGHEAFFGQGTRLTVV.